The 3 T cell receptor beta chains in this list originate from one sample, sequenced in a study of blood T cell repertoires in COVID-19. Using immunoSEQ multiplex PCR, the repertoire was profiled, and TCRdb retains in-frame clones only, with some absent. The data hold approximately 380,000 clones, with approximately 90% observed a single time. The sample taken for sequencing was PBMCs or T cells enriched from blood (not recorded which). All receptors come from a woman between 18 and 30 years old who had recovered from COVID-19.

This chain links TRBV11-2 with TRBJ1-1, with D perhaps matching TRBD1 (6 bases). The CDR3 is made up of 16 amino acids. V gave up 1 base and J gave up 3 bases, with 15 bases separating them. Germline assignment: CDR1 SGHAT and CDR2 FQNNGV. CDR3 in DNA: TGTGCCAGCAGCTTAGTTCAGTACAGGGAAGACACTGAAGCTTTCTTT. It translates to CASSLVQYREDTEAFF.

This sequence joins TRBV27 and TRBJ1-1, with D perhaps matching TRBD1 (5 bases). CDR3 length: 15 residues. The V end was cut by 7 bases, the J end by 4 bases, with 19 bases between. Germline V lookup: CDR1 MNHEY, CDR2 SMNVEV (reference sequence). CDR3 DNA sequence: TGTGCCAGCAAAGACTTCAGGGTAGGAGTCACTGAAGCTTTCTTT. It translates to CASKDFRVGVTEAFF.

V and J are TRBV25-1 and TRBJ1-5; 8 bases line up with TRBD1. CDR1 MGHDK and CDR2 SYGVNS come from the germline V gene. The J segment lost 4 bases and the V segment lost 6 bases, leaving 5 bases of the junction unmatched. CDR3 length: 14 amino acids. This CDR3 reads CASRETGANQPQHF. The CDR3 DNA reads TGTGCCAGCAGGGAGACAGGGGCTAATCAGCCCCAGCATTTT.